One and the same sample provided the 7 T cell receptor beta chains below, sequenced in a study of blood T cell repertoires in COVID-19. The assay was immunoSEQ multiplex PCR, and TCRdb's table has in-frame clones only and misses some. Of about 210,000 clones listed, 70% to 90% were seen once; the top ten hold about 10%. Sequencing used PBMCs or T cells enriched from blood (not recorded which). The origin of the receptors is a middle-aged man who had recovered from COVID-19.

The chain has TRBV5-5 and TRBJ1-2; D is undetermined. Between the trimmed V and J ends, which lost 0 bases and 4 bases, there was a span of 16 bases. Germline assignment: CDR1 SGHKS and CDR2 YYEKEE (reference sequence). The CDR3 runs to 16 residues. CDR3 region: CASSLAAAANAYGYTF. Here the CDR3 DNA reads TGTGCCAGCAGCTTGGCCGCGGCAGCTAATGCCTATGGCTACACCTTC.

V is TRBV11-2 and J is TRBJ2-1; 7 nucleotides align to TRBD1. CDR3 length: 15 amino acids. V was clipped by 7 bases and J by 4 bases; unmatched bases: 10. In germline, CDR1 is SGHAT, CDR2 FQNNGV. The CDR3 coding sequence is TGTGCCAGCACCCCCGTGAGGGGGCCATACAATGAGCAGTTCTTC. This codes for CASTPVRGPYNEQFF.

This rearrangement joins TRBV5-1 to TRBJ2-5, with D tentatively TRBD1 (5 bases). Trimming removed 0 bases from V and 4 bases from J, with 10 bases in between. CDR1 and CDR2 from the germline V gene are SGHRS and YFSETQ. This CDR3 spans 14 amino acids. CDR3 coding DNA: TGCGCCAGCAGCTTGGGCGCCAGGGTAGAGACCCAGTACTTC. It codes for CASSLGARVETQYF.

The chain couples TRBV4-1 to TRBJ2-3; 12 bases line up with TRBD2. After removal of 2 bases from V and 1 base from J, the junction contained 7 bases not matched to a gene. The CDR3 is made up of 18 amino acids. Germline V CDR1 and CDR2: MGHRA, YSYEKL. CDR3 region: CASSQPTGLAGRTDTQYF. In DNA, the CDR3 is TGCGCCAGCAGCCAACCCACAGGACTAGCGGGGCGCACAGATACGCAGTATTTT.

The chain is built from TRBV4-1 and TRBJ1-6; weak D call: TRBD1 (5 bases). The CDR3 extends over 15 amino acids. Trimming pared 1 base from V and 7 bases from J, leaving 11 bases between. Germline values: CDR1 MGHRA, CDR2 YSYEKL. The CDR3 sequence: CASSQGQQANSPLHF. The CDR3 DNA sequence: TGCGCCAGCAGCCAAGGGCAACAGGCCAATTCACCCCTCCACTTT.

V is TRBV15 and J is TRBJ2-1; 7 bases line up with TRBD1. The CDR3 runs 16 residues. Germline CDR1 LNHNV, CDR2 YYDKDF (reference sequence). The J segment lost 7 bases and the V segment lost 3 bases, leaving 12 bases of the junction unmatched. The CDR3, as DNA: TGTGCCACCAGCAGGGGTACTTTGGGACAGTCAAATGAGCAGTTCTTC. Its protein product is CATSRGTLGQSNEQFF.

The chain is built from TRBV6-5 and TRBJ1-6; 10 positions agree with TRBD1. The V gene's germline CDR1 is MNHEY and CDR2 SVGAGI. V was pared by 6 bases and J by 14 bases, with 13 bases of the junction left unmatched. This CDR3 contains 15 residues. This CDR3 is CASRPPDRGGWALHF. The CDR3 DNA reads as TGTGCCAGCAGACCACCGGACAGGGGGGGTTGGGCCCTCCACTTT.